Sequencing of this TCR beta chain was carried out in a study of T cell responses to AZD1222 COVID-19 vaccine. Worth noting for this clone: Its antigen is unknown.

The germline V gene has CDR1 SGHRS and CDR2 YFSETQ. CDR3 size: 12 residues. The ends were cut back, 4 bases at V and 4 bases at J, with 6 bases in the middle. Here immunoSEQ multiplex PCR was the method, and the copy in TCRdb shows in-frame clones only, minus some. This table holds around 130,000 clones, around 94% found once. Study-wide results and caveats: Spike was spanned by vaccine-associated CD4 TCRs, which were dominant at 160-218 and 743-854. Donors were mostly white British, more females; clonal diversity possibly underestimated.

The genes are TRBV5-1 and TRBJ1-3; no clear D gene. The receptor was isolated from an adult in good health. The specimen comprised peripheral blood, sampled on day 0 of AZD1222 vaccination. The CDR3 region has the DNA TGCGCCAGCAGCCCGGGGGGAAACACCATATATTTT. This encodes CASSPGGNTIYF.